This T cell receptor (beta chain) derives from a study of blood T cell repertoires in COVID-19. Study as a whole: The study drew acute and convalescent COVID-19 samples from the United States, Italy and Spain.

The table came from immunoSEQ multiplex PCR; TCRdb's copy has only in-frame clones and leaves some out. Among roughly 48,000 clones listed, over 80% were seen once. The CDR3 has 14 amino acids. V lost 1 base, J lost 4 bases, and 3 bases stayed unmatched. Germline V gene lookup returns CDR1 SGHAT and CDR2 FQNNGV. This sequence originates from a man between 65 and 80 years old with acute or convalescent COVID-19. The chain uses TRBV11-2 and TRBJ1-1; TRBD1 agrees at 7 bases. Sequenced: peripheral blood. The CDR3 here is CASSLVRGFTEAFF. The CDR3, as DNA: TGTGCCAGCAGCTTAGTCAGGGGGTTCACTGAAGCTTTCTTT.